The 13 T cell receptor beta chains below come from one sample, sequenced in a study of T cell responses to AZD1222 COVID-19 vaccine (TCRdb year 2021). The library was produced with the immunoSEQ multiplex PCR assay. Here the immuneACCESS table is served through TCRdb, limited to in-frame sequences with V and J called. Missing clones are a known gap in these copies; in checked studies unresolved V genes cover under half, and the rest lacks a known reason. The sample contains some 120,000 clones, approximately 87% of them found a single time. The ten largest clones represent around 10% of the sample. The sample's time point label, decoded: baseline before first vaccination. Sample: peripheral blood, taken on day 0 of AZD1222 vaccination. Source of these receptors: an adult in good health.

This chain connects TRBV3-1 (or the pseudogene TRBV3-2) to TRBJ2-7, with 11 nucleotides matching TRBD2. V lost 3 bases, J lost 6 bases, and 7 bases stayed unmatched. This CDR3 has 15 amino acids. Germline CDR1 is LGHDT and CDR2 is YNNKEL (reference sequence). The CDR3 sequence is CASSQGLAEKGEQYF. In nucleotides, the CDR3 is TGTGCCAGCAGCCAGGGACTAGCGGAAAAGGGCGAGCAGTACTTC.

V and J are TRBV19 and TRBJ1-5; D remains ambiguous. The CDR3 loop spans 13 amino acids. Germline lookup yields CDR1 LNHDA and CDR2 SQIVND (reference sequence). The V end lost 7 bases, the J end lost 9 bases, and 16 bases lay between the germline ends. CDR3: CASTGEQVRPQHF. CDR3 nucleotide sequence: TGTGCCAGTACCGGGGAGCAGGTACGGCCCCAGCATTTT.

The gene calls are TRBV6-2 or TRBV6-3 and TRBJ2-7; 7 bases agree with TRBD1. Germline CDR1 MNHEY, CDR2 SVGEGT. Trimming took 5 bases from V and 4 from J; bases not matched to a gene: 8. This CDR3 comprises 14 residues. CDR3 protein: CASSPGQRIYEQYF. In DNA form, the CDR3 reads TGTGCCAGCAGTCCGGGACAGCGGATATACGAGCAGTACTTC.

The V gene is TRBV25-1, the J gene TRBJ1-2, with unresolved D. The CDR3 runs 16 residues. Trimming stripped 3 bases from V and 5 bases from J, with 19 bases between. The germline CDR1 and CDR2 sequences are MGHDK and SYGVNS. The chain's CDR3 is CASSDNEGQVLYGYTF. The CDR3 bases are TGTGCCAGCAGTGATAACGAAGGGCAGGTGCTTTATGGCTACACCTTC.

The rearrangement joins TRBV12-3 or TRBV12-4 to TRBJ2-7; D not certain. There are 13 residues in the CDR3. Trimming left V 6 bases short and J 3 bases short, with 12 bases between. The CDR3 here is CASSFSGRYEQYF. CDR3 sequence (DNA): TGTGCCAGCAGCTTCTCGGGCCGCTACGAGCAGTACTTC.

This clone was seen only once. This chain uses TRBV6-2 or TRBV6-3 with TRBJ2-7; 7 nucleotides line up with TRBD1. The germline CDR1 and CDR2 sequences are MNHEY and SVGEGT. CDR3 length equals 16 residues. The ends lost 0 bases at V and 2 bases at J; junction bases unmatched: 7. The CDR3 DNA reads TGTGCCAGCAGTTACTCAACGGACAGGAGCCCCTACGAGCAGTACTTC. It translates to CASSYSTDRSPYEQYF.

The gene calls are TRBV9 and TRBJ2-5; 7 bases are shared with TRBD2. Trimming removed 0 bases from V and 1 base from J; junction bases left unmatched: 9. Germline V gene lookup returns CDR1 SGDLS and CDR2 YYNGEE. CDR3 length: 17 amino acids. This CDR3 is CASSVGGRAQSQETQYF. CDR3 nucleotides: TGTGCCAGCAGCGTAGGGGGGAGGGCGCAAAGCCAAGAGACCCAGTACTTC.

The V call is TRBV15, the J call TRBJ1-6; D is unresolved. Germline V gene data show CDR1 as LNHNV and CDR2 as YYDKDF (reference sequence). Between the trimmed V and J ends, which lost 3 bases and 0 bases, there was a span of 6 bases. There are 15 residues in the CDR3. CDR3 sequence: CATSSISSYNSPLHF. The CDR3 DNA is TGTGCCACCAGCAGTATTAGCTCCTATAATTCACCCCTCCACTTT. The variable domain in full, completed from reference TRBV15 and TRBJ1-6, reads DAMVIQNPRYQVTQFGKPVTLSCSQTLNHNVMYWYQQKSSQAPKLLFHYYDKDFNNEADTPDNFQSRRPNTSFCFLDIRSPGLGDTAMYLCATSSISSYNSPLHFGNGTRLTVT.

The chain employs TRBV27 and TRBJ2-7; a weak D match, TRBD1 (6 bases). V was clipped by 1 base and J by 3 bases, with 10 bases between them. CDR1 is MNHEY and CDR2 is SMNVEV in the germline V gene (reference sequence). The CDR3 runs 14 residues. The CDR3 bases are TGTGCCAGCAGTTTATGGGGACAAGACTACGAGCAGTACTTC. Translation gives CASSLWGQDYEQYF.

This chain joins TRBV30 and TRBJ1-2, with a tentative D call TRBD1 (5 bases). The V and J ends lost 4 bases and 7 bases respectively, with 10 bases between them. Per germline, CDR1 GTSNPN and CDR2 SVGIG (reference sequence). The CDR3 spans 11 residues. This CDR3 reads CAWIHGGGYTF. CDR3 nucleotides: TGTGCCTGGATCCATGGGGGTGGCTACACCTTC.

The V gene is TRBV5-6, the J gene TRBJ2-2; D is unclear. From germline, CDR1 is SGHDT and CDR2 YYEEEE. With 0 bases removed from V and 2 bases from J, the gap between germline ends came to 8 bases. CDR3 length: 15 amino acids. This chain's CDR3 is CASSLEGRNTGELFF. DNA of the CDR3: TGTGCCAGCAGCTTGGAGGGTCGAAACACCGGGGAGCTGTTTTTT.

The DNA of the CDR3 is TGTGCCACCAGTGATACCCGGCGGGCCTATGGCTACACCTTC. It yields the protein CATSDTRRAYGYTF. The chain recombines TRBV24-1 with TRBJ1-2; no clear D. Germline values: CDR1 KGHDR, CDR2 SFDVKD. This CDR3 region has 14 residues. Trimming shortened V by 3 bases and J by 4 bases, and 11 bases separated the two germline ends.

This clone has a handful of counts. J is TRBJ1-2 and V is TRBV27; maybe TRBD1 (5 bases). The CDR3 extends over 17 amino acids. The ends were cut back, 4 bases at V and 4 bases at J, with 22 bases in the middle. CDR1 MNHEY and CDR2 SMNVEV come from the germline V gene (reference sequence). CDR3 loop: CASSSVPGPVTPYGYTF. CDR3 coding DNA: TGTGCCAGCAGTTCAGTCCCGGGACCTGTAACCCCCTATGGCTACACCTTC.